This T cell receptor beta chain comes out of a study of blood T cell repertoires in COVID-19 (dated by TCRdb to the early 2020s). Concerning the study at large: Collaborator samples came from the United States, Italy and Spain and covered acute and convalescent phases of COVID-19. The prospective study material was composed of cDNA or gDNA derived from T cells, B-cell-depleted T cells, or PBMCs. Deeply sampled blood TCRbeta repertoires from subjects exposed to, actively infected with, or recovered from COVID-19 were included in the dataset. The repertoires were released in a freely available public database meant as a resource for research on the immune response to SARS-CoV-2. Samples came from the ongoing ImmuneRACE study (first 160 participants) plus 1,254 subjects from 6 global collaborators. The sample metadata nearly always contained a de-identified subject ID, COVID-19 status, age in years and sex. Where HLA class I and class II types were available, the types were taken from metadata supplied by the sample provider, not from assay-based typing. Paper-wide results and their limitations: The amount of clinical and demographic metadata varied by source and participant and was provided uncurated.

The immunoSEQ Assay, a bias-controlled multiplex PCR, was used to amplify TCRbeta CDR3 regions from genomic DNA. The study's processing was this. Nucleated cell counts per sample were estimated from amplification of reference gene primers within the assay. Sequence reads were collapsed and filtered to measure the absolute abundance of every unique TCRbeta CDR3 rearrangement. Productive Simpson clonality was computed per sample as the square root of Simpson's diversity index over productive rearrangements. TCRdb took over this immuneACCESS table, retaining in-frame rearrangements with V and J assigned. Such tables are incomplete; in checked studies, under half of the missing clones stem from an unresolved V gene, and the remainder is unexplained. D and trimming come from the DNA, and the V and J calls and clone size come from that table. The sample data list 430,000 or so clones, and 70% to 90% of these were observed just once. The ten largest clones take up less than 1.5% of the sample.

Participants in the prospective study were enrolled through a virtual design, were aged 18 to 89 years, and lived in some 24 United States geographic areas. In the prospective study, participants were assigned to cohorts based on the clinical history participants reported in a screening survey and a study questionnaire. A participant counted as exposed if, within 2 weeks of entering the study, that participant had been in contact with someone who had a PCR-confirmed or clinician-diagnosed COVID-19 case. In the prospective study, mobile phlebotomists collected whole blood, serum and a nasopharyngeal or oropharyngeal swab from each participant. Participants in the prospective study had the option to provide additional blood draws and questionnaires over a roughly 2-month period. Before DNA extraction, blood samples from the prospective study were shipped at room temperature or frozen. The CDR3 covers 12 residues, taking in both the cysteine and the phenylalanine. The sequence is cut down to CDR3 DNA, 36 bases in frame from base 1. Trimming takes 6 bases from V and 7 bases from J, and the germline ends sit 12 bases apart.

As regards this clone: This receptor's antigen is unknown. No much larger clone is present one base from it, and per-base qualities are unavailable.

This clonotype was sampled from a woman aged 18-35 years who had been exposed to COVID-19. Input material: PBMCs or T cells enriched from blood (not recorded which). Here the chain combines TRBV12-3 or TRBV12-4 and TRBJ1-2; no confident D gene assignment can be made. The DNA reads TGTGCCAGCAGGAGATCGGGTGGTGGCTACACCTTC. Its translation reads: CASRRSGGGYTF.